Following are 6 T cell receptor beta chains from one sample sequenced in a study of blood T cell repertoires in COVID-19. Sequencing was performed with immunoSEQ multiplex PCR; in TCRdb, only in-frame clones are kept and a portion is missing. The sample yields more than 300,000 clones, 88% seen once. Source material: peripheral blood. These receptors were taken from a woman in her twenties or thirties with COVID-19, enrolled during active disease.

Written as DNA, the CDR3 is TGTGCCAGCAGCCCACAGGGGAATTCACCCCTCCACTTT. It specifies CASSPQGNSPLHF. The J gene is TRBJ1-6, the V gene TRBV7-2, with 7 bases lining up with TRBD1. The CDR3 is 13 amino acids. Per the germline V gene, CDR1 is SGHTA and CDR2 is FQGNSA. Trimming at V came to 5 bases and at J to 7 bases, leaving 2 bases not matched to a gene.

The V call is TRBV4-2, the J call TRBJ1-3; 7 nucleotides match TRBD1. V trimming: 0 bases; J trimming: 8 bases; junction bases outside the gene matches: 7. Germline CDR1 LGHNA, CDR2 YNFKEQ. There are 15 residues in the CDR3. The CDR3 DNA reads as TGTGCCAGCAGCCAAGAGACAGGGATCAGGGACACCATATATTTT. Amino acid sequence: CASSQETGIRDTIYF.

V and J are TRBV5-8 and TRBJ1-5; TRBD1 might be the D (5 bases). Germline CDR1 and CDR2: SGHTS and YDEGEE. CDR3 length: 13 residues. Trimming pared 0 bases from V and 4 bases from J, leaving 5 bases between. The CDR3 DNA reads as TGTGCCAGCAGCTTGGACAGGAATCAGCCCCAGCATTTT. Translation: CASSLDRNQPQHF.

The V and J genes are TRBV13 and TRBJ2-7; 14 positions match TRBD2. CDR1 and CDR2 (germline): PRHDT, FYEKMQ (reference sequence). This CDR3 has 15 residues. J lost 2 bases, V lost 4 bases, and 1 base had no gene match. The CDR3 DNA is TGTGCCAGCAGCTCGGGACTAGCGGGGGCCTACGAGCAGTACTTC. Amino acid sequence: CASSSGLAGAYEQYF.

This sequence joins TRBV6-6 and TRBJ2-7, with D tentatively TRBD1 (8 bases). V shed 6 bases and J shed 1 base, with 16 bases lying between them. Germline-derived CDR1 and CDR2 are MNHNY and SVGAGI (reference sequence). This CDR3 has 15 amino acids. The CDR3 sequence is CASRSTGGASYEQYF. The CDR3 region has the DNA TGTGCCAGCAGATCCACAGGGGGGGCTTCCTACGAGCAGTACTTC.

This rearrangement joins TRBV19 to TRBJ1-5; TRBD1 agrees at 11 bases. CDR3 length equals 16 residues. Germline loops: CDR1 LNHDA, CDR2 SQIVND (reference sequence). Germline trimming cut 1 base from V and 6 bases from J; bases unmatched to any gene: 5. CDR3 sequence reads: CASSIGRGTGGQPQHF. CDR3 coding DNA: TGTGCCAGTAGTATAGGGCGCGGGACAGGGGGTCAGCCCCAGCATTTT.